One sample yielded the 10 T cell receptor beta chains listed below, sequenced in a study of Graves' ophthalmopathy and Graves' hyperthyroidism (dated by TCRdb to between 2018 and 2020). Sequencing instrument: Illumina HiSeq 2000. For repertoire sequencing, the TCR beta CDR3 regions were amplified from RNA transcripts. HTBI primers and the Qiagen OneStep RT-PCR kit were used in a first-round RT-PCR, which was followed by a second-round multiplex PCR, size selection and purification. TCRdb reran the public reads through fastp at Q25 and MiXCR, keeping productive beta chains. Every distinct CDR3 protein forms one entry, paired with its most common genes and DNA. This sample lists around 520,000 distinct CDR3 sequences; roughly 40% were detected once. About 4.2% of the sample lies in the top ten. The sequencing sample was made of peripheral blood or thyroid tissue (not recorded which). The receptor set was obtained from an adult man with Graves' hyperthyroidism.

This clonotype was observed many times. V and J are TRBV7-8 and TRBJ1-6; D gene unclear. The CDR3 is 14 amino acids. V was pared by 3 bases and J by 4 bases, with 7 bases between. Per the germline V gene, CDR1 is SGHVS and CDR2 is FQNEAQ. CDR3 DNA: TGTGCCAGCAGCTTGGCTCAGTATAATTCACCCCTCCACTTT. It encodes CASSLAQYNSPLHF.

This clonotype was picked up many times. The CDR3 DNA reads as TGCAGTGCTACCGACAGGGGAGGCGGCGAGCAGTACTTC. Its protein product is CSATDRGGGEQYF. This rearrangement joins TRBV20-1 to TRBJ2-7; 8 nucleotides align to TRBD1. The V segment lost 4 bases and the J segment 6 bases; nucleotides outside the gene matches: 8. The germline V gene encodes CDR1 DFQATT and CDR2 SNEGSKA (reference sequence). This CDR3 spans 13 amino acids.

This clonotype was recorded many times. For the CDR3, the DNA is TGCAGCGTTCACAGGGTCGCCGCAGATACGCAGTATTTT. Translation gives CSVHRVAADTQYF. This chain uses TRBV29-1 with TRBJ2-3, with D possibly TRBD1 on 6 matching bases. The CDR3 is 13 amino acids. Trimming took off 5 bases at V and 4 bases at J, with 13 bases between the two ends. Germline lookup yields CDR1 SQVTM and CDR2 ANQGSEA.

This clonotype was seen repeatedly, ten times or more. This sequence joins TRBV7-9 and TRBJ2-2; 7 positions agree with TRBD2. This CDR3 comprises 17 residues. The trim removed 2 bases at V and 7 bases at J, leaving 13 bases unmatched. Germline lookup yields CDR1 SEHNR and CDR2 FQNEAQ (reference sequence). CDR3 in amino acids: CASSLTVSGRRNGELFF. Written as DNA, the CDR3 is TGTGCCAGCAGCTTAACCGTTAGCGGGCGAAGAAACGGGGAGCTGTTTTTT.

This clonotype was recorded many times. The chain couples TRBV7-6 to TRBJ2-5, with a possible D match to TRBD2 (6 bases). V was shortened by 5 bases and J by 5 bases, with 12 bases between the two germline ends. The germline V gene encodes CDR1 SGHVS and CDR2 FNYEAQ. This CDR3 is 13 amino acids long. The CDR3: CASSTTSSETQYF. The CDR3, as DNA: TGTGCCAGCAGCACGACTAGTTCGGAGACCCAGTACTTC.

This clonotype was seen many times. The rearrangement joins TRBV10-3 to TRBJ1-1; D is uncertain. Germline V gives CDR1 ENHRY, CDR2 SYGVKD. The CDR3 spans 13 residues. V lost 3 bases and J lost 5, with 10 bases in between. The CDR3 loop reads CAISDEGRTEAFF. In DNA form, the CDR3 reads TGTGCCATCAGTGACGAAGGAAGAACTGAAGCTTTCTTT.

Notes on this clonotype: A read error may be the cause here, since a much bigger clone is one base away. The chain carries TRBV7-9 and TRBJ2-5; maybe TRBD2 (5 bases). The CDR3 is 14 residues long. CDR1 SEHNR and CDR2 FQNEAQ come from the germline V gene (reference sequence). The CDR3, as DNA: TGTGCCAGCAGCGTATCCAGGAGTAGGGAGACCCGGTACTTC. This translates into CASSVSRSRETRYF.

Note on this clonotype: One end of the junction does not line up with germline, which may come from a read error. The rearrangement joins TRBV4-1 to TRBJ2-7; either TRBD1 or TRBD2 may fit D (5 bases each). Germline V lookup: CDR1 MGHRA, CDR2 YSYEKL. This CDR3 is 15 amino acids long. CDR3 coding DNA: TGCGCCGGCAGCCAAGATCGTCAGGGAGCTTACGAGCAGTACTTC. It translates to CAGSQDRQGAYEQYF.

The chain is built from TRBV20-1 and TRBJ1-1; TRBD1 aligns across 8 bases. Trimming at V came to 0 bases and at J to 5 bases, leaving 8 bases not matched to a gene. The CDR3 covers 15 residues. Germline CDR1 DFQATT, CDR2 SNEGSKA (reference sequence). The CDR3: CSARDQARGRTEAFF. CDR3 bases: TGCAGTGCTAGAGATCAGGCCAGGGGGCGTACTGAAGCTTTCTTT.

This chain uses TRBV9 with TRBJ1-2; D possibly corresponds to TRBD1 (6 bases). V lost 0 bases and J 5 bases, leaving 8 bases between the germline ends. Germline assignment: CDR1 SGDLS and CDR2 YYNGEE. CDR3 length: 13 residues. CDR3: CASSVEGGYGYTF. CDR3 coding DNA: TGTGCCAGCAGCGTAGAGGGGGGATATGGCTACACCTTC.